This T cell receptor (beta chain) was observed in a study of shared clonotypes between healthy human individuals (TCRdb year 2020). At the level of the whole study: Two women and a few men aged 18 to 49 years were included in the cohort. For each donor, CD4 naive and CD4 memory were each given three plates, CD8 naive was given two plates, and CD8 memory was given one plate. Blood TCR repertoires of about 5 healthy adults were deeply sequenced to estimate repertoire size and the extent of clonotype sharing between individuals. To increase sequencing depth and limit assay-specific biases, different laboratories used diverse techniques to prepare libraries and sequence TCR repertoires. Between about 0.9 and 9 billion PBMCs per donor were obtained by leukapheresis.

Concerning this clone itself: It has no known antigen specificity. Base qualities were left out, and no much larger clone turns up one base away.

The CDR3 runs 20 amino acids, cysteine and phenylalanine included. The sequence is cut down to CDR3 DNA, 60 bases in frame from base 1. Using the deep immunoSEQ assay, multiplex PCR amplified TCR CDR3 regions from genomic DNA. Extracted genomic DNA from each cell subset was distributed evenly across all wells of several immunoSEQ 96-well plates, and each plate was treated as a replicate. For sorted subsets, each replicate PCR was loaded with 200 ng genomic DNA, equivalent to 25,000 to 35,000 T cell genomes. Purified libraries were quantified with a Qubit 3.0 fluorometer, sized on a Bioanalyzer 2100, and re-quantified with the KAPA Library Quantification kit. A separate single-read 150-cycle Illumina NextSeq 550 flow cell was used to sequence each immunoSEQ 96-well plate. The authors' pipeline ran thus. The immunoSEQ output contained only junctional sequences without quality scores, so filtering could not match that applied to full-length reads. To assign V/J genes and CDR3, sequences were annotated against IMGT germline references using PyIR, a Python wrapper for IgBLAST v1.9. Reads were filtered out if the reads had weak V/J assignments (E-value above 1e-6), no CDR3, stop codons, out-of-frame junctions, or ambiguous translated residues. V3J clonotypes were defined by identical inferred V gene, J gene, and CDR3 amino acid sequence. To compute the percentage overlap between repertoires, the number of shared unique clonotypes was divided by the size of the smaller repertoire. Repertoire richness was assessed with RTK rarefaction, the Chao1 estimator, and Recon v2.1 estimates of unobserved clonotypes. OLGA was used to compute generation probabilities for all TCRbeta clonotypes that the gDNA method yielded from a handful of donors. The immuneACCESS repertoire file appears here via TCRdb, limited to in-frame rearrangements. These files lack a portion of the clones; in checked studies, under half of the deficit traces to unresolved V genes, and the cause of the others is not known. That table supplies the V and J calls and clone size; D and trimming were determined from the DNA. The sample data list millions of clones, and over 85% of these were observed just once. 0.1% to 0.15% of the sample goes to the ten largest clones.

Healthy HIV-negative adults with no recently reported acute infections or vaccinations were included as donors. Every donor was a Caucasian adult residing in Nashville, Tennessee, USA. Magnetic negative selection was used to enrich CD4+ T cells, after which naive cells were positively selected on CD45RA and the negative fraction became the memory subset. Blood was obtained by leukapheresis, after which PBMCs were separated by Ficoll-Histopaque density gradient centrifugation and cryopreserved in liquid nitrogen vapor phase. Analytical flow cytometry was used to check the purity and quantity of each magnetically sorted T cell population. Each sorted fraction had its genomic DNA isolated and then quantified by UV absorbance on a Nanodrop 2000c. Study-wide findings and limitations: Estimated clonotype richness was generally larger for naive than for memory subsets. Incomplete sequencing was indicated by rarefaction of sorted-subset datasets, despite the large sequencing depth. Based on pairwise subsampling, the degree of clonotype sharing among donors was expected to be affected by sequencing depth. Sampling was restricted to blood, and TCR repertoires in tissue are likely to differ from TCR repertoires in blood. Because the study included only a small number of donors, the genetic and exposure-history diversity represented was limited. Compared with non-shared clonotypes, clonotypes shared by all four sorted-subset donors had higher generation probabilities. Sharing across several donors was observed for roughly 5% of naive CD4, 3.5% of naive CD8, 2% to 2.5% of memory CD4, and around 0.44% of memory CD8 clonotypes.

The sequence came from a man aged 18-30 years in good health. The sequence joins TRBV21-1 to TRBJ1-2. TRBV21-1 is a pseudogene. The sequencing input was naive CD4+ T cells sorted from blood. The meaning of the sample's cell subset or site label: CD45RA+ positively selected. This receptor carries the CDR3 CASRPQREGRQGEANYGYTF. The DNA is TGTGCCAGCAGACCGCAAAGGGAGGGGAGGCAGGGAGAAGCTAACTATGGCTACACCTTC.